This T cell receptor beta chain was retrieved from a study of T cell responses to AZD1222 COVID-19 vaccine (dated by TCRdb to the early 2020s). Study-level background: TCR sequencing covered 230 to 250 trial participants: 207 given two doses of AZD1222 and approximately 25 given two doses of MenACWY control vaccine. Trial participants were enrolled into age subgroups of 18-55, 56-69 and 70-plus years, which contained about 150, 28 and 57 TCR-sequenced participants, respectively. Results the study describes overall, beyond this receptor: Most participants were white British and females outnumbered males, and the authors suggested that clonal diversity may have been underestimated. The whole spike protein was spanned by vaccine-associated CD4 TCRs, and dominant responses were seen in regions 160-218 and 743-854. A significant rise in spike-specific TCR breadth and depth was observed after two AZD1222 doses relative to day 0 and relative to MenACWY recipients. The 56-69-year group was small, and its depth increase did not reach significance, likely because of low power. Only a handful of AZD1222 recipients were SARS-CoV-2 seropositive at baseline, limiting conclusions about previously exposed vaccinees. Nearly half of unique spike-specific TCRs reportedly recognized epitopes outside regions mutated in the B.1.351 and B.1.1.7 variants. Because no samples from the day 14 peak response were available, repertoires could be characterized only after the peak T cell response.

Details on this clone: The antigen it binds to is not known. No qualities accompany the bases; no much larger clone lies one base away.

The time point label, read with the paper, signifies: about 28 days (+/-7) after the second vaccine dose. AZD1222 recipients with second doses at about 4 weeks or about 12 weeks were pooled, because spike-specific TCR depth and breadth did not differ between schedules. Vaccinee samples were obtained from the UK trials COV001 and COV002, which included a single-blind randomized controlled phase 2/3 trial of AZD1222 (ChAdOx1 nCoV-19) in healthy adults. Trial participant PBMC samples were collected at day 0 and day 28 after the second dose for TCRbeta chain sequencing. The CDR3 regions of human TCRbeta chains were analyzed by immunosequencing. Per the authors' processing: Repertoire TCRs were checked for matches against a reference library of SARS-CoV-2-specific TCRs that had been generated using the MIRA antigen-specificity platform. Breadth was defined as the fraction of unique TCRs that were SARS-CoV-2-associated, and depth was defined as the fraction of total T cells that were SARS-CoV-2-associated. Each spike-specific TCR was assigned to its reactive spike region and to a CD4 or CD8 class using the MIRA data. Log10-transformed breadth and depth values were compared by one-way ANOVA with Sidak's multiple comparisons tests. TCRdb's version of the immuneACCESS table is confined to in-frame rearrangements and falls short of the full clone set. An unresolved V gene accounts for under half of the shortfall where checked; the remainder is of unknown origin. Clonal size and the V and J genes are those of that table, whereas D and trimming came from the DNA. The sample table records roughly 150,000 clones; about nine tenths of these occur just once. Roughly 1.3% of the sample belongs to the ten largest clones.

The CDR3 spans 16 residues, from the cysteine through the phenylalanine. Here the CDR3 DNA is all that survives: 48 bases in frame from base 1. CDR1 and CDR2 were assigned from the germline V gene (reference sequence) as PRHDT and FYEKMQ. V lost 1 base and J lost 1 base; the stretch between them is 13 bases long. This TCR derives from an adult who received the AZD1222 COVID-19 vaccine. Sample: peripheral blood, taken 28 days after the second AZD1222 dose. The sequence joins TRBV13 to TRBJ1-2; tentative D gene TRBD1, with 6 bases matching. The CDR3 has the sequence CASSLAGGQNNYGYTF. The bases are TGTGCCAGCAGCTTAGCGGGTGGACAGAATAACTATGGCTACACCTTC.